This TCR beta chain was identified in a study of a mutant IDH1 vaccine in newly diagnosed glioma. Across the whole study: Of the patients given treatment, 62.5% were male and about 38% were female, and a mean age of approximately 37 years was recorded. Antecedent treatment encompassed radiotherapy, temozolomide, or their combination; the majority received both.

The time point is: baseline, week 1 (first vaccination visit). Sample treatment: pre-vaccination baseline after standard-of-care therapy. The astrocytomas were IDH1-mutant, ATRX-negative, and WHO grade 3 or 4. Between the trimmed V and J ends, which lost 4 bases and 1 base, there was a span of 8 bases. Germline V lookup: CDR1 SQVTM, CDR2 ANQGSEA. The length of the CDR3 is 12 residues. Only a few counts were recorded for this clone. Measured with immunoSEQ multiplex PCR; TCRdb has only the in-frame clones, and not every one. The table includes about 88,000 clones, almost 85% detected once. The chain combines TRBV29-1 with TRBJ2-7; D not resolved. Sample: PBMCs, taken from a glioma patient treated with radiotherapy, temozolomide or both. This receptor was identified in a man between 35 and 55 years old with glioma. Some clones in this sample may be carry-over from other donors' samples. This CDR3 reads CSVGVSSYEQYF. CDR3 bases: TGCAGCGTTGGGGTCAGTTCCTACGAGCAGTACTTC.